This is a list of T cell receptor beta chains from one sample in a study of CD8 T cells in ankylosing spondylitis. TCRdb re-called the 5' RACE reads with MiXCR, one entry per CDR3 protein. Of a few hundred thousand distinct CDR3 sequences listed, 11% were seen once; the top ten hold about 10%. Sequenced input: blood, either unsorted or a sorted T cell fraction (not recorded which). These receptors all come from a female donor with ankylosing spondylitis or in good health (not recorded which). CDR3s include the opening cysteine and the closing phenylalanine or tryptophan. Each record gives: V gene, J gene, CDR3 protein.

>TRBV6-1|TRBJ2-1
CASRLRGQNNEQFF
>TRBV7-2|TRBJ2-3
CASSLPGLVYTDTQYF
>TRBV3-1|TRBJ2-1
CASSLSTSREQFF
>TRBV20-1|TRBJ2-5
CSAPAGGSSGQQATQYF
>TRBV20-1|TRBJ2-1
CSARDRDRSYNEQFF
>TRBV28|TRBJ2-1
CASRSSNEQFF
>TRBV27|TRBJ2-3
CASSLFADLVQRGRRGWDTQYF
>TRBV19|TRBJ1-1
CVSSWTVNTEAFF
>TRBV5-1|TRBJ2-3
CASSRAGERTDTQYF
>TRBV3-1|TRBJ2-2
CASSQDWGDTGELFF
>TRBV20-1|TRBJ2-1
CSARGPGSTYNEQFF
>TRBV12-3/TRBV12-4|TRBJ2-7
CASSLTGQGAVEQYF
>TRBV5-1|TRBJ2-5
CATRTDQETQYF
>TRBV11-2|TRBJ2-1
CASSSTGSGRAYNEQFF
>TRBV5-1|TRBJ2-6
CASSLMSSGANVLTF
>TRBV20-1|TRBJ2-4
CSALRAGVVKNIQYF
>TRBV20-1|TRBJ1-5
CSAYEGTQPQHF
>TRBV5-1|TRBJ2-1
CASRNRVSYNEQFF
>TRBV3-1|TRBJ1-6
CASSRKTGSSYNSPLHF
>TRBV7-2|TRBJ2-1
CASSSGLAGLNEQFF
>TRBV5-1|TRBJ2-1
CASNRAASYNEQFF
>TRBV10-3|TRBJ2-7
CAISPGTSGTTYEQYF
>TRBV10-3|TRBJ2-4
CAISESKGGQGAKNIQYF
>TRBV9|TRBJ2-1
CASSETPLPGGGQFEQFF
>TRBV27|TRBJ2-3
CTTRGGAEDTQYF
>TRBV7-2|TRBJ2-2
CAILQFNANTGELFF
>TRBV5-1|TRBJ1-3
CASSLDRVGNTIYF
>TRBV6-2/TRBV6-3|TRBJ2-1
CASSYPSVGSDINEQFF
>TRBV7-8|TRBJ1-6
CASSSGGLNSPLHF
>TRBV5-1|TRBJ2-1
CASSLDRVDNEQFF
>TRBV7-9|TRBJ2-1
CASSFKLGTHYNEQFF
>TRBV7-9|TRBJ1-2
CASRKAGYGYTF
>TRBV10-3|TRBJ2-5
CAISGGTGETQYF
>TRBV20-1|TRBJ2-2
CSAAWGPHTGELFF
>TRBV12-3/TRBV12-4|TRBJ1-1
CASREQGLNTEAFF
>TRBV11-2|TRBJ2-1
CASSFGGGLSAYNEQFF
>TRBV20-1|TRBJ2-7
CSTAEAMYEQYF
>TRBV20-1|TRBJ2-7
CSASSGSLSYEQYF
>TRBV29-1|TRBJ2-2
CSAGLGDNTGELFF
>TRBV12-3/TRBV12-4|TRBJ2-3
CASRNRAIDTQYF
>TRBV7-6|TRBJ2-7
CASSLAQTGLLYEQYF
>TRBV29-1|TRBJ2-7
CSVGPANEQYF
>TRBV5-1|TRBJ2-5
CASTPTGGQTQYF
>TRBV10-1|TRBJ1-5
CASSEGGTGQPQHF